This TCR beta chain was identified in a study of blood T cell repertoires in COVID-19. About the research overall: The United States, Italy and Spain were the sources of the acute and convalescent COVID-19 samples.

Repertoires were generated with immunoSEQ multiplex PCR, while TCRdb's copy carries only in-frame clones and drops some. Here the sample spans 190,000 or so clones, 85% being singletons. The V segment lost 7 bases and the J segment 2 bases; nucleotides outside the gene matches: 7. Germline V gives CDR1 LNHDA, CDR2 SQIVND (reference sequence). This CDR3 is built from 15 residues. Adults between about 18 and 95 years of age took part from 20 to 25 US areas. Grouping used clinical history reported by participants in a survey and questionnaire. The chain uses TRBV19 and TRBJ2-2, with 7 bases lining up with TRBD1. The TCR comes from a man in his forties who had recovered from COVID-19. The specimen sequenced was PBMCs or T cells enriched from blood (not recorded which). The CDR3 loop is CASIGDRFNTGELFF. DNA of the CDR3: TGTGCCAGTATAGGGGACAGATTCAACACCGGGGAGCTGTTTTTT.